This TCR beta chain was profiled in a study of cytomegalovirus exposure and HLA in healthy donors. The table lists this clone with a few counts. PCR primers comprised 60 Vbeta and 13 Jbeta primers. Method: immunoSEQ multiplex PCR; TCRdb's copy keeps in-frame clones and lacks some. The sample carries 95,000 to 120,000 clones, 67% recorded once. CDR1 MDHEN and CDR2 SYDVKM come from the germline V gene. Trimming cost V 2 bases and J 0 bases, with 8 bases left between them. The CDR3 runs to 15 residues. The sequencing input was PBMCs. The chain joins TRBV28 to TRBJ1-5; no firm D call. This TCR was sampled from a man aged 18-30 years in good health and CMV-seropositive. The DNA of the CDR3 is TGTGCCAGCAGTTTACGACAACATAGCAATCAGCCCCAGCATTTT. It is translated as CASSLRQHSNQPQHF.